What follows are 22 T cell receptor beta chains derived from one specimen sequenced in a study of T cell repertoires in cytomegalovirus infection. TCRdb ran MiXCR on the reads and lists one entry per CDR3 protein. This sample has hundreds of thousands of distinct CDR3 sequences; under 55% occur once, and the top ten carry about 39%. These receptors lack a known antigen. Material: cultured PBMCs, obtained from culture after CMV antigen stimulation. These receptor sequences come from a human donor in good health (CMV status not recorded). Some clones in this sample may be carry-over from other donors' samples.

This sequence joins TRBV20-1 and TRBJ2-3, with a tentative D call TRBD2 (5 bases). The CDR3 runs 15 residues. The V gene lost 6 bases and the J gene lost 5 bases, with 21 bases spanning the gap. Per the germline V gene, CDR1 is DFQATT and CDR2 is SNEGSKA (reference sequence). The CDR3 sequence is CSARHELEKVDTQYF. DNA for the CDR3: TGCAGTGCGCGACACGAACTAGAAAAGGTAGATACGCAGTATTTT.

This clonotype was detected only a few times. This chain links TRBV12-3 or TRBV12-4 with TRBJ1-1; D gene ambiguous. V was shortened by 4 bases and J by 7 bases, with 10 bases between the two germline ends. This CDR3 is built from 12 residues. The CDR3 sequence is CASSSGRDEAFF. The CDR3 DNA is TGTGCCAGCAGTTCGGGGAGAGATGAAGCTTTCTTT.

This chain joins TRBV9 and TRBJ1-2; the D gene is possibly TRBD1 (6 bases). CDR1 is SGDLS, CDR2 YYNGEE, per germline. The germline V and J ends were trimmed by 6 bases and 6 bases, with 15 bases remaining between them. The CDR3 is 13 residues long. As DNA, the CDR3 is TGTGCCAGCAAGGGACACCCTCGTGATGGCTACACCTTC. Protein product: CASKGHPRDGYTF.

The chain combines TRBV7-9 with TRBJ1-1, with 8 bases fitting TRBD1. V shed 2 bases and J 6 bases; nucleotides not matched to a gene: 8. From germline, CDR1 is SEHNR and CDR2 FQNEAQ (reference sequence). This CDR3 has 15 amino acids. The DNA for the CDR3 is TGTGCCAGCAGCTTAAAAGCGGGGACAGGCCCTGAAGCTTTCTTT. It specifies CASSLKAGTGPEAFF.

The chain joins TRBV7-8 to TRBJ2-5; TRBD1 aligns across 7 bases. Germline values: CDR1 SGHVS, CDR2 FQNEAQ. The CDR3 totals 16 residues. V gave up 5 bases and J gave up 2 bases; unmatched junction bases: 11. The CDR3 region is CASSKGQAAGQETQYF. The CDR3 DNA sequence: TGTGCCAGCAGCAAAGGACAGGCCGCCGGACAAGAGACCCAGTACTTC.

In this sample, this clonotype turned up once. At one boundary the junction diverges from the germline segment, which might be a read error. The V call is TRBV4-1, the J call TRBJ2-3, with a weak D call TRBD2 (5 bases). CDR3 size: 13 residues. Germline V lookup: CDR1 MGHRA, CDR2 YSYEKL. CDR3 bases: TGCGCCAGCAGCCAAGATCCAGCGGTCCTACTAATTTTT. It codes for CASSQDPAVLLIF.

This clonotype was detected many times. This chain uses TRBV6-2 or TRBV6-3 with TRBJ2-1; D is unclear. The CDR3 sequence is 14 residues long. Germline values: CDR1 MNHEY, CDR2 SVGEGT. The germline V and J ends were trimmed by 4 bases and 4 bases, with 11 bases remaining between them. In nucleotides, the CDR3 is TGTGCCAGCAGTTTAACTCAAACTTACAATGAGCAGTTCTTC. It encodes CASSLTQTYNEQFF.

V is TRBV12-3 or TRBV12-4 and J is TRBJ2-7; 9 nucleotides line up with TRBD1. V shed 4 bases and J 4 bases; nucleotides not matched to a gene: 14. CDR3 length: 17 amino acids. CDR3 in DNA: TGTGCCAGCAGTTCAAGCCTAGACAGGGGGGATAGGTACGAGCAGTACTTC. Translated, it gives CASSSSLDRGDRYEQYF.

This rearrangement joins TRBV6-6 to TRBJ1-5; 8 bases are a match to TRBD1. Germline assignment: CDR1 MNHNY and CDR2 SVGAGI (reference sequence). The CDR3 extends over 14 amino acids. V shed 2 bases, J shed 4 bases, and the junction held 1 base outside the gene matches. The CDR3 sequence is CASSYRTGNQPQHF. For the CDR3, the DNA is TGTGCCAGCAGTTACAGGACAGGGAATCAGCCCCAGCATTTT.

This clonotype was observed a handful of times. The rearrangement links TRBV2 to TRBJ2-1, with 11 bases lining up with TRBD2. The CDR3 is 18 amino acids. The germline V gene encodes CDR1 SNHLY and CDR2 FYNNEI. V gave up 3 bases and J gave up 12 bases; unmatched junction bases: 19. In nucleotides, the CDR3 is TGTGCCAGCAGTGATTGGGCTAGCGGGAGGTCGGCCCACAAGGGGCAGTTCTTC. It is translated as CASSDWASGRSAHKGQFF.

V gene TRBV27 combines with J gene TRBJ2-5; D is possibly TRBD1 (6 bases). The CDR3 contains 11 residues. From germline, CDR1 is MNHEY and CDR2 SMNVEV (reference sequence). V was pared by 8 bases and J by 4 bases, with 8 bases between. The chain's CDR3 is CASWGRETQYF. Here the CDR3 DNA reads TGTGCCAGCTGGGGGCGAGAGACCCAGTACTTC.

This chain uses TRBV12-3 or TRBV12-4 with TRBJ2-3, with D possibly matching TRBD1 (5 bases). V lost 6 bases to trimming and J lost 2 bases, with 15 bases between them. This CDR3 contains 15 residues. The chain's CDR3 is CASSVPSGNTDTQYF. Here the CDR3 DNA reads TGTGCCAGCAGCGTACCATCAGGGAACACAGATACGCAGTATTTT.

The CDR3 DNA is TGTGCCATCAGTGAGTTCGTAGCACCTCACCCCTTCGGACCATACAATGAGCAGTTCTTC. This encodes CAISEFVAPHPFGPYNEQFF. V and J are TRBV10-3 and TRBJ2-1; D unresolved. Trimming cost V 1 base and J 4 bases, with 26 bases left between them. CDR1 is ENHRY, CDR2 SYGVKD, per germline. This CDR3 has 20 amino acids.

The table lists this clonotype with a few counts. This chain uses TRBV7-8 with TRBJ2-3; D gene unclear. Trimming left V 0 bases short and J 2 bases short, with 6 bases between. From germline, CDR1 is SGHVS and CDR2 FQNEAQ. The length of the CDR3 is 14 residues. The CDR3 here is CASSLALTTDTQYF. Here the CDR3 DNA reads TGTGCCAGCAGCTTAGCGCTTACCACAGATACGCAGTATTTT. The full variable domain, rest sourced from reference TRBV7-8 and TRBJ2-3, is GAGVSQSPRYKVAKRGQDVALRCDPISGHVSLFWYQQALGQGPEFLTYFQNEAQLDKSGLPSDRFFAERPEGSVSTLKIQRTQQEDSAVYLCASSLALTTDTQYFGPGTRLTVL.

This clonotype was observed many times. The rearrangement uses TRBV7-8 and TRBJ2-3, with 10 bases aligning to TRBD2. CDR1 and CDR2 (germline): SGHVS, FQNEAQ. This CDR3 region has 16 residues. Losses at the gene ends were 6 bases for V and 5 bases for J; bases not matched to a gene: 11. CDR3 amino acids: CASRPTSGPAGDTQYF. DNA for the CDR3: TGTGCCAGCAGACCGACTAGCGGGCCCGCGGGAGATACGCAGTATTTT.

The rearrangement uses TRBV12-3 or TRBV12-4 and TRBJ1-6, with TRBD1 matching 7 bases. V lost 6 bases, J lost 8 bases, and 7 bases stayed unmatched. The CDR3 consists of 14 residues. The DNA for the CDR3 is TGTGCCAGCAGACAAACAGGGGCGGATTCACCCCTCCACTTT. This codes for CASRQTGADSPLHF.

This clonotype occurred a few times. J is TRBJ2-1 and V is TRBV7-2; 8 nucleotides agree with TRBD1. The V gene's germline CDR1 is SGHTA and CDR2 FQGNSA. With 6 bases clipped from V and 4 bases from J, the junction kept 8 bases outside the gene matches. The CDR3 consists of 15 residues. Written as DNA, the CDR3 is TGTGCCAGCAGGCTTAGCAGGGGGCTTTACAATGAGCAGTTCTTC. Encoded protein: CASRLSRGLYNEQFF. The entire variable domain, with the rest obtained from reference TRBV7-2 and TRBJ2-1, is as follows: GAGVSQSPSNKVTEKGKDVELRCDPISGHTALYWYRQSLGQGLEFLIYFQGNSAPDKSGLPSDRFSAERTGGSVSTLTIQRTQQEDSAVYLCASRLSRGLYNEQFFGPGTRLTVL.

Ten or more counts support this clonotype. The V call is TRBV7-2, the J call TRBJ2-1; D gene unclear. The CDR3 runs 14 residues. Germline V CDR1 and CDR2: SGHTA, FQGNSA. Trimming left V 5 bases short and J 3 bases short, with 11 bases between. The CDR3 bases are TGTGCCAGCAGCACAGAGGCGTACTACAATGAGCAGTTCTTC. Encoded protein: CASSTEAYYNEQFF.

This clonotype was observed a handful of times. This chain joins TRBV6-1 and TRBJ1-1; TRBD1 agrees at 9 bases. V shed 7 bases and J 1 base; nucleotides not matched to a gene: 13. This CDR3 comprises 17 residues. Germline CDR1 MNHNS, CDR2 SASEGT. As DNA, the CDR3 is TGTGCCAGCACCGACCGACAGGGGGGAAGCCGGAACACTGAAGCTTTCTTT. It codes for CASTDRQGGSRNTEAFF.

The chain uses TRBV12-3 or TRBV12-4 and TRBJ2-1; 7 bases are shared with TRBD2. This CDR3 is built from 14 residues. V was clipped by 3 bases and J by 6 bases; unmatched bases: 5. The DNA of the CDR3 is TGTGCCAGCAGTTTCGGGGGGTTCGGCAATGAGCAGTTCTTC. Its protein product is CASSFGGFGNEQFF.

The rearrangement uses TRBV20-1 and TRBJ2-7; 8 positions match TRBD2. Per germline, CDR1 DFQATT and CDR2 SNEGSKA (reference sequence). This CDR3 is 13 amino acids long. J lost 5 bases, V lost 0 bases, and 3 bases had no gene match. In DNA, the CDR3 is TGCAGTGCTAGAGACGGGAGGGCCGACGAGCAGTACTTC. It yields the protein CSARDGRADEQYF.

This clonotype was counted only a few times. The chain carries TRBV7-4 and TRBJ1-1, with a tentative D call TRBD1 (6 bases). CDR3 length: 16 amino acids. Trimming removed 3 bases at V and 0 bases at J, with 14 bases between. The germline V gene encodes CDR1 SGHVT and CDR2 SQSDAQ. This CDR3 reads CASSFGRGDLNTEAFF. CDR3 DNA sequence: TGTGCCAGCAGCTTCGGTAGGGGGGACCTGAACACTGAAGCTTTCTTT.